This passage covers 25 T cell receptor beta chains from one sample sequenced in a study of T-cell memory formation after mild COVID-19 (dated by TCRdb to about 2021). Library preparation employed 5' RACE. These reads were obtained on an Illumina NovaSeq 6000. TCRdb handled the public reads itself, with Q25 trimming in fastp and clone calling in MiXCR, and kept productive beta chains. Every CDR3 protein is listed once, alongside the most common genes and DNA of its rows. For this sample the table gives under 650,000 distinct CDR3 sequences, of which approximately 18% were detected only once. Jointly, the top ten make up 9.5% to 15% of the sample. The sequenced material came from PBMCs or a T cell subset sorted from them (not recorded which). These receptors were obtained from an adult woman who had mild COVID-19 (a few samples of this study predate the infection). The sample titles of this study are shuffled in the database, so cell type and time point are left out; the donor was told from shared clones.

The table lists this clonotype with a few counts. J is TRBJ2-3 and V is TRBV7-9; D is perhaps TRBD2 (6 bases). Trimming shortened V by 4 bases and J by 3 bases, and 17 bases separated the two germline ends. The CDR3 has 16 residues. The germline V gene encodes CDR1 SEHNR and CDR2 FQNEAQ (reference sequence). The CDR3, as DNA: TGTGCCAGCAGCTCCGCGGGGAAGCGGGTAACAGATACGCAGTATTTT. This codes for CASSSAGKRVTDTQYF.

This clonotype was detected ten times or more. J is TRBJ1-1 and V is TRBV20-1; possibly TRBD1 for D (5 bases). Germline V gene lookup returns CDR1 DFQATT and CDR2 SNEGSKA (reference sequence). The V end lost 7 bases, the J end lost 0 bases, and 15 bases lay between the germline ends. The CDR3 has 14 amino acids. In DNA, the CDR3 is TGCAGTGTCGTTAAGGGACGCATGAACACTGAAGCTTTCTTT. Translating it yields CSVVKGRMNTEAFF.

The CDR3 region has the DNA TGTGCCACCAGTGACCTTGGACAATTGGGACAAGAGACCCAGTACTTC. Protein product: CATSDLGQLGQETQYF. The chain uses TRBV24-1 and TRBJ2-5, with D tentatively TRBD1 (5 bases). This CDR3 contains 16 residues. Germline V gene sequence: CDR1 KGHDR, CDR2 SFDVKD. Trimming took 4 bases from V and 2 from J, leaving 16 bases between them.

This clonotype has more than one count but fewer than ten. V and J are TRBV12-3 or TRBV12-4 and TRBJ1-2; 9 bases align to TRBD1. The CDR3 consists of 15 residues. The ends lost 1 base at V and 7 bases at J; junction bases unmatched: 7. CDR3 sequence: CASSLVAGQGPGYTF. In DNA, the CDR3 is TGTGCCAGCAGTTTAGTAGCGGGACAGGGACCTGGCTACACCTTC.

This clonotype was recorded a few times. The V and J genes are TRBV30 and TRBJ2-1; 12 nucleotides match TRBD2. Losses at the gene ends were 5 bases for V and 5 bases for J; bases not matched to a gene: 4. CDR1 is GTSNPN and CDR2 is SVGIG in the germline V gene (reference sequence). This CDR3 has 14 residues. CDR3 bases: TGTGCCTGGGAAGCTAGCGGGAGGGACAATGAGCAGTTCTTC. Its translation: CAWEASGRDNEQFF.

This clonotype was detected ten times or more. This chain connects TRBV20-1 to TRBJ2-1; D remains ambiguous. V lost 7 bases and J 0 bases, leaving 10 bases between the germline ends. The CDR3 covers 13 residues. Germline-derived CDR1 and CDR2 are DFQATT and SNEGSKA (reference sequence). CDR3 sequence: CSVLWSSYNEQFF. For the CDR3, the DNA is TGCAGTGTACTTTGGAGCTCCTACAATGAGCAGTTCTTC.

This clonotype has a handful of counts. J is TRBJ2-1 and V is TRBV10-3, with TRBD2 matching over 9 bases. CDR3 length: 16 amino acids. V gave up 4 bases and J gave up 7 bases; unmatched junction bases: 11. Germline V gene sequence: CDR1 ENHRY, CDR2 SYGVKD. The chain's CDR3 is CAISAAPSGVGNEQFF. CDR3 nucleotides: TGTGCCATCAGTGCAGCCCCTAGCGGGGTCGGAAATGAGCAGTTCTTC.

This clonotype occurred many times. CDR3 nucleotides: TGTGCCAGCAGCTCCCGGACAGTCTACGAGCAGTACTTC. Its translation is CASSSRTVYEQYF. The V call is TRBV7-2, the J call TRBJ2-7; D possibly corresponds to TRBD1 (6 bases). The CDR3 contains 13 residues. Trimming pared 4 bases from V and 3 bases from J, leaving 10 bases between. Germline CDR1 and CDR2: SGHTA and FQGNSA.

This chain joins TRBV5-6 and TRBJ1-5; D ambiguous. The CDR3 spans 14 residues. Between the trimmed V and J ends, which lost 2 bases and 3 bases, there was a span of 9 bases. The germline gives CDR1 SGHDT, CDR2 YYEEEE. The CDR3: CASSLGLDNQPQHF. In nucleotides, the CDR3 is TGTGCCAGCAGCTTAGGGTTGGACAATCAGCCCCAGCATTTT. The full variable domain, completed using reference TRBV5-6 and TRBJ1-5, is DAGVTQSPTHLIKTRGQQVTLRCSPKSGHDTVSWYQQALGQGPQFIFQYYEEEERQRGNFPDRFSGHQFPNYSSELNVNALLLGDSALYLCASSLGLDNQPQHFGDGTRLSIL.

This clonotype was observed at least ten times. This rearrangement joins TRBV12-3 or TRBV12-4 to TRBJ2-3; 8 bases are shared with TRBD2. The J segment lost 3 bases and the V segment lost 1 base, leaving 6 bases of the junction unmatched. This CDR3 contains 16 residues. CDR3 in DNA: TGTGCCAGCAGTTTAGGGACTAGCAGGCGTACAGATACGCAGTATTTT. It is translated as CASSLGTSRRTDTQYF.

The chain recombines TRBV12-3 or TRBV12-4 with TRBJ2-2, with 9 bases that match TRBD1. V lost 7 bases to trimming and J lost 1 base; unmatched junction nucleotides: 10. The CDR3 has 17 residues. DNA for the CDR3: TGTGCCAGCACGGGACAGGGTCTGGCTTGGAACACCGGGGAGCTGTTTTTT. This translates into CASTGQGLAWNTGELFF.

This clonotype was found a few times. The V gene is TRBV5-1, the J gene TRBJ2-7, with TRBD1 matching over 11 bases. The CDR3 has 14 amino acids. V was pared by 2 bases and J by 5 bases, with 3 bases of the junction left unmatched. CDR1 is SGHRS and CDR2 is YFSETQ in the germline V gene. CDR3 sequence (DNA): TGCGCCAGCAGCTTCCGGGACAGGGGGGACGAGCAGTACTTC. Protein sequence: CASSFRDRGDEQYF.

This clonotype was counted a few times. The V call is TRBV15, the J call TRBJ2-5, with D possibly matching TRBD1 (5 bases). Per the germline V gene, CDR1 is LNHNV and CDR2 is YYDKDF (reference sequence). With 1 base removed from V and 5 bases from J, the gap between germline ends came to 11 bases. There are 14 residues in the CDR3. The CDR3 reads CATSRARDRETQYF. The CDR3 region has the DNA TGTGCCACCAGCAGAGCCAGGGATCGGGAGACCCAGTACTTC.

The chain couples TRBV2 to TRBJ2-1; D remains ambiguous. V was trimmed by 3 bases and J by 4 bases, leaving 13 bases between them. Germline assignment: CDR1 SNHLY and CDR2 FYNNEI. This CDR3 has 15 residues. The CDR3 protein is CASSDFITFYNEQFF. The DNA of the CDR3 is TGTGCCAGCAGTGACTTTATAACTTTTTACAATGAGCAGTTCTTC.

This chain uses TRBV5-1 with TRBJ1-1; 7 nucleotides match TRBD1. Germline CDR1 SGHRS, CDR2 YFSETQ. V lost 0 bases, J lost 4 bases, and 9 bases stayed unmatched. CDR3 size: 16 residues. The CDR3 is CASSLAGQQAGTEAFF. The DNA of the CDR3 is TGCGCCAGCAGCTTGGCGGGACAGCAGGCGGGCACTGAAGCTTTCTTT. The whole variable domain, remainder taken from reference TRBV5-1 and TRBJ1-1, is KAGVTQTPRYLIKTRGQQVTLSCSPISGHRSVSWYQQTPGQGLQFLFEYFSETQRNKGNFPGRFSGRQFSNSRSEMNVSTLELGDSALYLCASSLAGQQAGTEAFFGQGTRLTVV.

A few counts support this clonotype. The rearrangement links TRBV6-5 to TRBJ1-5; D is possibly TRBD1 (6 bases). V gave up 2 bases and J gave up 2 bases, with 7 bases separating them. The CDR3 sequence is 14 residues long. Looked up from germline, CDR1 is MNHEY and CDR2 is SVGAGI. The CDR3 sequence: CASSYAGGNQPQHF. The CDR3 DNA is TGTGCCAGCAGTTACGCAGGGGGCAATCAGCCCCAGCATTTT.

This sequence joins TRBV21-1 and TRBJ2-7; the table gives TRBD1 as D, unverified against the DNA. TRBV21-1 is designated a pseudogene. The CDR3 consists of 17 residues. The CDR3 bases are TGTGCCAGCAGCAAAGCCCCGGTACCGGGGCCCTCCTACGAGCAGTACTTC. Translating it yields CASSKAPVPGPSYEQYF.

This clonotype was recorded a few times. Here the CDR3 reads CASSQSGGQSPFVDGYTF. The CDR3 coding sequence is TGTGCCAGCAGCCAATCGGGCGGACAGTCCCCCTTTGTCGATGGCTACACCTTC. This sequence joins TRBV4-2 and TRBJ1-2; D is perhaps TRBD1 (6 bases). CDR3 length equals 18 residues. Germline V gene sequence: CDR1 LGHNA, CDR2 YNFKEQ. V dropped 2 bases and J dropped 6 bases, with 25 bases sitting between them.

This clonotype has just a few counts. This rearrangement joins TRBV20-1 to TRBJ1-5, with no clear D. Germline CDR1 is DFQATT and CDR2 is SNEGSKA (reference sequence). The germline V and J ends were trimmed by 5 bases and 4 bases, with 9 bases remaining between them. This CDR3 has 12 amino acids. In DNA form, the CDR3 reads TGCAGTGCTCAAGAGGGTAATCAGCCCCAGCATTTT. Encoded protein: CSAQEGNQPQHF.

The CDR3 coding sequence is TGCGCCAGCAGCTGGGGGGGAGTAGGCACCTTCGACAATGAGCAGTTCTTC. It translates to CASSWGGVGTFDNEQFF. The chain carries TRBV5-1 and TRBJ2-1; 7 nucleotides agree with TRBD2. Trimming at V came to 3 bases and at J to 5 bases, leaving 14 bases not matched to a gene. The CDR3 runs 17 residues. Germline V gene lookup returns CDR1 SGHRS and CDR2 YFSETQ.

This clonotype was picked up a small number of times. The chain couples TRBV24-1 to TRBJ2-1; D is uncertain. The V gene's germline CDR1 is KGHDR and CDR2 SFDVKD. The CDR3 is 16 residues long. V was trimmed by 0 bases and J by 4 bases, leaving 12 bases between them. The CDR3 loop is CATSDLGVARYNEQFF. CDR3 nucleotide sequence: TGTGCCACCAGTGATTTGGGGGTAGCCAGATACAATGAGCAGTTCTTC.

This clonotype was counted between two and nine times. CDR3 sequence reads: CASSYSIGAGAGRKGYTF. The CDR3 nucleotides read TGTGCCAGCAGTTACTCGATCGGTGCAGGGGCTGGGCGTAAAGGCTACACCTTC. V is TRBV6-5 and J is TRBJ1-2; perhaps TRBD1 as D (6 bases). The germline CDR1 and CDR2 sequences are MNHEY and SVGAGI. V lost 0 bases, J lost 8 bases, and 25 bases lay in between. This CDR3 spans 18 amino acids.

This clonotype was found a few times. This chain joins TRBV30 and TRBJ1-2; D might be TRBD1 (5 bases). The V end lost 2 bases, the J end lost 6 bases, and 19 bases lay between the germline ends. Germline V gene data show CDR1 as GTSNPN and CDR2 as SVGIG (reference sequence). CDR3 length: 15 residues. CDR3 amino acids: CAWSFWTRGGDGYTF. The DNA of the CDR3 is TGTGCCTGGAGTTTTTGGACAAGGGGCGGGGATGGCTACACCTTC. Together with reference TRBV30 and TRBJ1-2, the CDR3 gives the full variable domain: SQTIHQWPATLVQPVGSPLSLECTVEGTSNPNLYWYRQAAGRGLQLLFYSVGIGQISSEVPQNLSASRPQDRQFILSSKKLLLSDSGFYLCAWSFWTRGGDGYTFGSGTRLTVV.

The chain combines TRBV27 with TRBJ2-7, with 7 bases aligning to TRBD1. This CDR3 contains 14 residues. After removal of 5 bases from V and 2 bases from J, the junction contained 6 bases not matched to a gene. Germline values: CDR1 MNHEY, CDR2 SMNVEV (reference sequence). This CDR3 is CASSPVDRTYEQYF. The CDR3 coding sequence is TGTGCCAGCAGTCCCGTGGACAGGACCTACGAGCAGTACTTC.

Written as DNA, the CDR3 is TGTGCCAGCAGCCAGATTACAGGGGGCACTGAAGCTTTCTTT. It specifies CASSQITGGTEAFF. The chain has TRBV12-3 or TRBV12-4 and TRBJ1-1, with 8 bases that match TRBD1. The CDR3 covers 14 residues. The trim removed 6 bases at V and 4 bases at J, leaving 7 bases unmatched.